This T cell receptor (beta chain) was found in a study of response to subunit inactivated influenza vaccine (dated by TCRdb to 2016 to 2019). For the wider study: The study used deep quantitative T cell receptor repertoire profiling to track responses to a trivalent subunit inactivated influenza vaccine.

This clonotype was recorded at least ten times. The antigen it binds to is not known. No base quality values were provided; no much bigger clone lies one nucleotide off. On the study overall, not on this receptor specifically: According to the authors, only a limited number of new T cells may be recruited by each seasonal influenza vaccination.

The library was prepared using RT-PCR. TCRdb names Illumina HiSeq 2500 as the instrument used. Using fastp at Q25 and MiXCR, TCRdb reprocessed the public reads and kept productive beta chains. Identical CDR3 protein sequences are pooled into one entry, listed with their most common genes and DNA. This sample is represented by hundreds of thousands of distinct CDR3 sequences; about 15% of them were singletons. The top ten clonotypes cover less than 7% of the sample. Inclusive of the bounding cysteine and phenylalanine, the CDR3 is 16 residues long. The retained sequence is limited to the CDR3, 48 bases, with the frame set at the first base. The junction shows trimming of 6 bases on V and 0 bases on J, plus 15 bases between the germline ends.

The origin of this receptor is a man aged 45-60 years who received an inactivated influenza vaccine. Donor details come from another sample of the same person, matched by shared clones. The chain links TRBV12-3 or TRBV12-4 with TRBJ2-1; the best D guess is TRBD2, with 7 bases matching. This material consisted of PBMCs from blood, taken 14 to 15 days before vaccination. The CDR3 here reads CASRTEGGSSYNEQFF. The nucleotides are TGTGCCAGCAGAACCGAGGGGGGGAGCTCCTACAATGAGCAGTTCTTC.